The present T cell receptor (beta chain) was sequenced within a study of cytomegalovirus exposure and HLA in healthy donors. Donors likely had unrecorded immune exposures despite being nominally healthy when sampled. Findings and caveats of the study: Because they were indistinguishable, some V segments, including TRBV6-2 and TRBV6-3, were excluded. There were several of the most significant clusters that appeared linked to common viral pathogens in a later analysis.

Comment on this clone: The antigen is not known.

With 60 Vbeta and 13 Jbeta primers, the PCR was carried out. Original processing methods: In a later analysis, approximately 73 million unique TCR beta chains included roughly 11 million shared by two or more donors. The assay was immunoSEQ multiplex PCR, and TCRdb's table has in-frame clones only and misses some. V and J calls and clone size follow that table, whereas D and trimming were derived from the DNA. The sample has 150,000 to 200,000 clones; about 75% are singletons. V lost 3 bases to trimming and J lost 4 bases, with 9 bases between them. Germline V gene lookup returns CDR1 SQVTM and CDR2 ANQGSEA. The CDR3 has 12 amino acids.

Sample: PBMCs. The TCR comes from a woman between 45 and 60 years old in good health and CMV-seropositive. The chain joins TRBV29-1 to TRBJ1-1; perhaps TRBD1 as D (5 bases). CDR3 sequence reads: CSVDIGGTEAFF. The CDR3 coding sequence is TGCAGCGTTGATATCGGGGGCACTGAAGCTTTCTTT.